A selection of T cell receptor beta chains follows, all from one sample in a study of T cells in localized non-small cell lung cancer. The data were produced by immunoSEQ multiplex PCR, yet TCRdb's version contains in-frame clones alone and is incomplete. Of about 53,000 clones in the sample, 75% to 90% are singletons; the top ten hold about a sixth. The material sequenced was peripheral blood mononuclear cells, taken before any cancer treatment. These receptors originate from a man aged 40-75 years with stage III lung adenocarcinoma. Each CDR3 is given without its conserved first and last residue.

>TRBJ1-6|TRBV6-5
ASSYSRQGAPLH
>TRBJ2-7|TRBV18
ASSQGAQTYEQY
>TRBJ1-2|TRBV6-5
ASSGQNNYGYT
>TRBJ1-2|TRBV7-9
ASSLSTVQGADGYT
>TRBJ2-2|TRBV2
ASNGLEKGGELF
>TRBJ2-5|TRBV28
ASSLRLAGDVTQY
>TRBJ1-2|TRBV2
ASIGTDYGYT
>TRBJ2-1|TRBV5-5
ASSLVLATPEQF
>TRBJ1-1|TRBV28
ASSSPPGGRPEAF
>TRBJ2-3|TRBV19
ASHRGGTQY
>TRBJ1-1|TRBV29-1
STLTGENTEAF
>TRBJ2-3|TRBV19
ASNGGRADTQY
>TRBJ2-2|TRBV29-1
SVDSSRAGELF
>TRBJ2-3|TRBV12-5
ASGLSSVALDTQY
>TRBJ2-7|TRBV7-2
ASSPDTFSYEQY
>TRBJ2-7|TRBV5-4
ASSSGGSSYEQY
>TRBJ2-3|TRBV7-2
ASSFGTSLGTDTQY
>TRBJ1-2|TRBV27
ASRPGGLGYGYT
>TRBJ2-7|TRBV11-2
ASSSSYEQY
>TRBJ1-2|TRBV5-1
ASTPSPPGADGYT
>TRBJ2-5|TRBV5-4
ASSLRDSFAETQY
>TRBJ2-5|TRBV5-1
ASSRWAGQGQETQY
>TRBJ2-2|TRBV7-6
ASSLIGASGRYGTGELF
>TRBJ2-2|TRBV7-3
ASSYQGTDGTGELF
>TRBJ1-2|TRBV14
ASSQSGYGYT
>TRBJ2-7|TRBV11-2
ASSSQDYEQY
>TRBJ2-7|TRBV5-1
ASSTGQGLWDEQY
>TRBJ2-1|TRBV9
ASSVEASPYNEQF
>TRBJ2-1|TRBV7-9
ASSSLAGGPYNEQF